This T cell receptor (beta chain) comes out of a study of a mutant IDH1 vaccine in newly diagnosed glioma. Looking at the study overall: Vaccination began 4-6 weeks post radiotherapy alone, or with temozolomide cycles. Treated patients were about 60% male, roughly 40% female, mean age around 40 years. Study-wide results and limits: Changes to the top peripheral T cell clonotypes appeared unrelated to pseudoprogression.

Time point noted: week 35, safety follow-up. Vaccination used 300 ug of mutant IDH1 20-mer peptide per dose, with topical imiquimod. The donors' diagnosis was new WHO grade 3 or 4 astrocytoma that was IDH1-mutant and ATRX-lost. Repertoires were generated with immunoSEQ multiplex PCR, while TCRdb's copy carries only in-frame clones and drops some. This table holds more than 60,000 clones, about 74% found once. Worth noting for this clone: Its specificity is unknown.

In germline, CDR1 is LGHNA, CDR2 YSLEER. V was cut by 6 bases and J by 0 bases, with 9 bases left in between. The length of the CDR3 is 14 residues. This clonotype originated in a man aged 45-65 years with glioma. This specimen consisted of PBMCs, obtained from a glioma patient whose treatment included an IDH1 peptide vaccine. The chain links TRBV4-3 to TRBJ2-1; maybe TRBD2 (5 bases). CDR3 region: CASSLGSSYNEQFF. The DNA of the CDR3 is TGCGCCAGCAGTCTAGGGAGCTCCTACAATGAGCAGTTCTTC.